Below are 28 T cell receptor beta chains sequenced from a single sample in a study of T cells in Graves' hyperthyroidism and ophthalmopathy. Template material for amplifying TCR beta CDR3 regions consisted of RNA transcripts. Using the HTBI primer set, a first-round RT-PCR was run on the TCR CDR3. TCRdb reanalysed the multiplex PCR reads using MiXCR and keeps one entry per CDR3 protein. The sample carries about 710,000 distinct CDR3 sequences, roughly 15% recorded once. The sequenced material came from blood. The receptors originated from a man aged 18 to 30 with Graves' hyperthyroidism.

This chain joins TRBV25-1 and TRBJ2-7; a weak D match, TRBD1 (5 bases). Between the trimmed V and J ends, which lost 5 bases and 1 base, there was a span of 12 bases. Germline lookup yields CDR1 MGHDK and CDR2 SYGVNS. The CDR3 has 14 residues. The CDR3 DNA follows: TGTGCCAGCAGTCCCTGGGGCGGATCCTACGAGCAGTACTTC. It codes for CASSPWGGSYEQYF.

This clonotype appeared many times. The DNA for the CDR3 is TGCGCCAGCAGCTCAACACAGGGGCGAGGCTACGAGCAGTACTTC. Translation: CASSSTQGRGYEQYF. The rearrangement uses TRBV5-1 and TRBJ2-7, with 7 bases fitting TRBD1. The CDR3 consists of 15 residues. Germline CDR1 and CDR2: SGHRS and YFSETQ. With V trimmed by 3 bases and J by 3 bases, 9 bases remained unmatched.

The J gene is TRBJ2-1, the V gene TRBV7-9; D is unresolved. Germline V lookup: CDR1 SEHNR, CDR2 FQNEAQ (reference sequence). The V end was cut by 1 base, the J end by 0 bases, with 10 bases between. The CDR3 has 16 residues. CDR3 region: CASSLGLSSSYNEQFF. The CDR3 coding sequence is TGTGCCAGCAGCTTAGGCCTTTCGAGCTCCTACAATGAGCAGTTCTTC.

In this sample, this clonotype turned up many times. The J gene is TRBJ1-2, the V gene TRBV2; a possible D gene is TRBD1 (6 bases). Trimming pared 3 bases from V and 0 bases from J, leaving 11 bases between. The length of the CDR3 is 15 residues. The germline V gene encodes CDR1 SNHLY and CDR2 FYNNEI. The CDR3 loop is CASSDRTAPNYGYTF. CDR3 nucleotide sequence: TGTGCCAGCAGTGATCGGACAGCCCCTAACTATGGCTACACCTTC.

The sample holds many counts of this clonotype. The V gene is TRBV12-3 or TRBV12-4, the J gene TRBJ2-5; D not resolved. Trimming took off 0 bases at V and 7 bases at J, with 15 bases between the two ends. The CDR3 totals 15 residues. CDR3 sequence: CASSLARSYPGTQYF. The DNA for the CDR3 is TGTGCCAGCAGTTTAGCGAGGAGTTATCCAGGGACCCAGTACTTC.

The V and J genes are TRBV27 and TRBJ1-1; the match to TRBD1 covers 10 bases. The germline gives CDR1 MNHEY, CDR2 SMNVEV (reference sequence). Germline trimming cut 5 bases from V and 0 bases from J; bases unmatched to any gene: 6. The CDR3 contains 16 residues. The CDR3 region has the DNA TGTGCCAGCAGTCTCTCCGGGACAGGGGTGAACACTGAAGCTTTCTTT. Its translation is CASSLSGTGVNTEAFF.

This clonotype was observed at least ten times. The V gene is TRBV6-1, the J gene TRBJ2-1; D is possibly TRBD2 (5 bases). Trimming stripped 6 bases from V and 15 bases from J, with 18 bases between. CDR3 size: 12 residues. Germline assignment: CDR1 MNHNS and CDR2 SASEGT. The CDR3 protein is CASRPNGPGGFF. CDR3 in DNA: TGTGCCAGCAGGCCAAACGGTCCCGGAGGGTTCTTC.

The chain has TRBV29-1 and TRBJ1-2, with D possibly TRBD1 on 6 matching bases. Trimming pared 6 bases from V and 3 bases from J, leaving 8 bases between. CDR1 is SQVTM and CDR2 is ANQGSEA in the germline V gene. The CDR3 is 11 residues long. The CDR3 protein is CSVSGDYGYTF. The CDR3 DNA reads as TGCAGCGTATCAGGGGACTATGGCTACACCTTC.

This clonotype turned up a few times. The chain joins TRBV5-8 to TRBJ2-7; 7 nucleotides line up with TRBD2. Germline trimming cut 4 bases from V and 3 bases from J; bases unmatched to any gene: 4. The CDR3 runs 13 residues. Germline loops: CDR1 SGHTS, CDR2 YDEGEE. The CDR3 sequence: CASSHGLDYEQYF. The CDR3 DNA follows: TGTGCCAGCAGCCATGGACTAGACTACGAGCAGTACTTC.

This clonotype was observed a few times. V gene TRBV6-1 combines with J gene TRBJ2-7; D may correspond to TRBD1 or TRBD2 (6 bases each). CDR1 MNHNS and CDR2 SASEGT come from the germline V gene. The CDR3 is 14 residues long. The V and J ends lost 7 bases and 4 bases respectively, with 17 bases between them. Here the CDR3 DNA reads TGTGCCAGCATCCCCCAGGAGGGGGGATACGAGCAGTACTTC. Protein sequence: CASIPQEGGYEQYF.

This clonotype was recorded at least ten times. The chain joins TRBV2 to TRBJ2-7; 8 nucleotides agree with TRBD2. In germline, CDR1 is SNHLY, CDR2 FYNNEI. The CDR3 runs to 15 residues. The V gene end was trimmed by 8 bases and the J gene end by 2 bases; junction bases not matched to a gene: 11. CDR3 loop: CASASAGVRAYEQYF. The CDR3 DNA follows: TGTGCCAGCGCATCAGCGGGAGTACGGGCCTACGAGCAGTACTTC.

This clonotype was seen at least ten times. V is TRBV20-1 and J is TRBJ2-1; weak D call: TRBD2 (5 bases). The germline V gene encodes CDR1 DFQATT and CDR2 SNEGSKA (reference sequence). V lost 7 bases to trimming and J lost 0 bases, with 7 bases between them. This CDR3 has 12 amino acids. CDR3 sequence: CSGENSYNEQFF. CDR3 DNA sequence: TGCAGTGGGGAGAACTCCTACAATGAGCAGTTCTTC.

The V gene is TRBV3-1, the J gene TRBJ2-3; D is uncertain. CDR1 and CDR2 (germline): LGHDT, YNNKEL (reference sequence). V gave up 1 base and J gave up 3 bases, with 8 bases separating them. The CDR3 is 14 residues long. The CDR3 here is CASSQGEVTDTQYF. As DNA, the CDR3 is TGTGCCAGCAGCCAAGGGGAAGTAACAGATACGCAGTATTTT.

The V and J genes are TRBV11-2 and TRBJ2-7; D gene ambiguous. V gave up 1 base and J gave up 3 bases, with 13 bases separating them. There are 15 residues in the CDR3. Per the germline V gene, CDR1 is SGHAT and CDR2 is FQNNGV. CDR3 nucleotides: TGTGCCAGCAGCTTAGGAGCCTCTACAGACTACGAGCAGTACTTC. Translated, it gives CASSLGASTDYEQYF.

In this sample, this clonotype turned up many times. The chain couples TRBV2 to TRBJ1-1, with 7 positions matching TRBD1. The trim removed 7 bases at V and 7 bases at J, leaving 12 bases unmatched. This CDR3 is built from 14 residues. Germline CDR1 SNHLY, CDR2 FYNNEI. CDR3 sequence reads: CASIRLDRTGEAFF. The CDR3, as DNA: TGTGCCAGCATCCGATTGGACAGGACCGGTGAAGCTTTCTTT. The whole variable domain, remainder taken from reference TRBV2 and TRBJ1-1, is EPEVTQTPSHQVTQMGQEVILRCVPISNHLYFYWYRQILGQKVEFLVSFYNNEISEKSEIFDDQFSVERPDGSNFTLKIRSTKLEDSAMYFCASIRLDRTGEAFFGQGTRLTVV.

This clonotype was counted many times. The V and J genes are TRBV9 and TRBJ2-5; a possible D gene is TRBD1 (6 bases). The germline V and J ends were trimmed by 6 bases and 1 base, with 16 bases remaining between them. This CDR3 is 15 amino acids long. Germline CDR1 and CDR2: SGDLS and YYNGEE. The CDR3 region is CASTKTGTLQETQYF. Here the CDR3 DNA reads TGTGCCAGCACTAAGACGGGGACACTCCAAGAGACCCAGTACTTC.

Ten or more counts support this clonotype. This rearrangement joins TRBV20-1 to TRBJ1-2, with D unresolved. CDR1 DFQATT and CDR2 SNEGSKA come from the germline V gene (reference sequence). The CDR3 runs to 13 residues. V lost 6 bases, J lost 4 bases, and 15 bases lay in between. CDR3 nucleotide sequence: TGCAGTGCCGACCTACGGGCTAGCTATGGCTACACCTTC. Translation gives CSADLRASYGYTF.

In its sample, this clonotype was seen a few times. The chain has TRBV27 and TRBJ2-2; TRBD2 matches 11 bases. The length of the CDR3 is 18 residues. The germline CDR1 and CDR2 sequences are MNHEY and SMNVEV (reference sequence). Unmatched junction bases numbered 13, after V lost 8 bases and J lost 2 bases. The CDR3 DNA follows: TGTGCCAGCGCCGGACTAGCGGGTCCCATTGGTAACACCGGGGAGCTGTTTTTT. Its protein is CASAGLAGPIGNTGELFF.

The CDR3 protein is CASSIVGLHNEQFF. For the CDR3, the DNA is TGTGCCAGTAGTATAGTGGGGCTCCACAATGAGCAGTTCTTC. The chain employs TRBV19 and TRBJ2-1; D is possibly TRBD1 (5 bases). The ends were cut back, 1 base at V and 5 bases at J, with 9 bases in the middle. The CDR3 totals 14 residues. CDR1 is LNHDA and CDR2 is SQIVND in the germline V gene (reference sequence).

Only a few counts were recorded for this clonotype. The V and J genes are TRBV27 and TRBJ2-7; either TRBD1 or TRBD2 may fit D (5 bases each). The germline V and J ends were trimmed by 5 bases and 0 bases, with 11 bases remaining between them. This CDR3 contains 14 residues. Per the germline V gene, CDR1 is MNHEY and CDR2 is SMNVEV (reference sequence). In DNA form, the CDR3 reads TGTGCCAGCAGTGCCGGGACGGTCTCCTACGAGCAGTACTTC. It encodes CASSAGTVSYEQYF.

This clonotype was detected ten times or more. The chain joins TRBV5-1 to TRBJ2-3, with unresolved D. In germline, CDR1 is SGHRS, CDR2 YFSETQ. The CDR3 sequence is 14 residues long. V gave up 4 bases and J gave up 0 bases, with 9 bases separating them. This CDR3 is CASSGHLSTDTQYF. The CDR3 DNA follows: TGCGCCAGCAGCGGTCACCTTAGCACAGATACGCAGTATTTT.

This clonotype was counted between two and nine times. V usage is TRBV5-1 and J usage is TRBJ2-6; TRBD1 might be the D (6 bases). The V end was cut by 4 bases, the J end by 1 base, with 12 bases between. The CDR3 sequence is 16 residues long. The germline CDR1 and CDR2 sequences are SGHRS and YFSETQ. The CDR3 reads CASSRTQGSGANVLTF. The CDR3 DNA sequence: TGCGCCAGCAGCCGGACACAGGGATCTGGGGCCAACGTCCTGACTTTC.

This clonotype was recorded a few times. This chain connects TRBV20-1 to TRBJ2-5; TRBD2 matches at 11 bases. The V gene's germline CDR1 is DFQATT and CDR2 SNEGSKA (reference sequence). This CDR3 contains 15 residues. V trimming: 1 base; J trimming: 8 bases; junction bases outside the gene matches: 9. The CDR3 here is CSARVGTSGGGTQYF. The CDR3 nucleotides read TGCAGTGCTAGAGTGGGGACTAGCGGAGGGGGCACCCAGTACTTC.

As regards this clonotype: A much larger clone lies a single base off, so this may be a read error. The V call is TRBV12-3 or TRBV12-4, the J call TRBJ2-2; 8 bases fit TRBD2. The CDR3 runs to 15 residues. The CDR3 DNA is TGTGTCAGCAAGAAGTCGGGACTAGAGACCGGGGAGCTGTTTTTT. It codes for CVSKKSGLETGELFF.

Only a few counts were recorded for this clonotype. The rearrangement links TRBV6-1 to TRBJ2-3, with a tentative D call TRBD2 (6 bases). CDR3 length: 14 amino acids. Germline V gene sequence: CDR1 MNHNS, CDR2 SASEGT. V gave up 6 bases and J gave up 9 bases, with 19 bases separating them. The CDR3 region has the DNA TGTGCCAGCAGAACAAATCGGGGGACCTTCACGCAGTATTTT. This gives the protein CASRTNRGTFTQYF.

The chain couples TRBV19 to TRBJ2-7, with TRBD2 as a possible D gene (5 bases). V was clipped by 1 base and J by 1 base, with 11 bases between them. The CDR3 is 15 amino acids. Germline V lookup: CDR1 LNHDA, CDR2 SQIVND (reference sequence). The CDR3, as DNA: TGTGCCAGTAGTATAGTGGGCGGGCCGTCCTACGAGCAGTACTTC. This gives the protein CASSIVGGPSYEQYF.

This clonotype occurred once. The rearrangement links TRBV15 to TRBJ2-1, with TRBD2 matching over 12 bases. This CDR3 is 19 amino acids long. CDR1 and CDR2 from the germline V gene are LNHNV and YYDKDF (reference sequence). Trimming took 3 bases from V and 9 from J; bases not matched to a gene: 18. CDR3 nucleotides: TGTGCCACCAGCAGCCCCGGACTAGCGGGACTCCGTTCTACGGGTGAGCAGTTCTTC. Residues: CATSSPGLAGLRSTGEQFF.

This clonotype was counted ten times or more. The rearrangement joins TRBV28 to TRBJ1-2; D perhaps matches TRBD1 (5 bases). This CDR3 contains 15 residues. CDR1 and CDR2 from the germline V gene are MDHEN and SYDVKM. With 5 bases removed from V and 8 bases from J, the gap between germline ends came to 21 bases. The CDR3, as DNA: TGTGCCAGCAGTCGCGGGGAGGGGTCCATCGGGGGCTACACCTTC. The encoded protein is CASSRGEGSIGGYTF.